This section outlines one T cell receptor (beta chain) sequence together with its context. There is no known antigen for this receptor. No per-base quality is available; no much larger clone lies one base away. RNA was extracted with the RNeasy kit and 0.5 to 1 ug was reverse transcribed using random hexamers. The immunoSEQ multiplex PCR assay, covering 54 Vbeta and 13 Jbeta segments, was used to amplify TCR beta CDR3 regions. Bias from PCR amplification was corrected by using a synthetic template baseline for primer optimization and for computational correction. The paper's data handling went like this. Reads were annotated to V, D and J genes according to IMGT and were analyzed with immunoSEQ Analyzer, with only productive sequences retained. Clonality was calculated as one minus the Shannon entropy normalized by log2 of the number of productive unique sequences. For each patient and control, public and private clones were evaluated within the 100 most prevalent clones. A clone was defined as Susac-specific if it was absent from the healthy and MS cohorts, from 1052 published viral clones and from other ImmuneACCESS disease sequences. TCRdb applied fastp at Q25 and MiXCR to the public reads, then kept only in-frame beta chains. Every distinct CDR3 protein forms one entry, paired with its most common genes and DNA. In this record, the V and J calls reflect TCRdb's handling and not the investigators' own analysis. Present in this sample are over 300,000 distinct CDR3 sequences, approximately 90% of which were seen just once. The ten largest account for over 0.05% of the sample.

The source of the sample is a study of CD8 T cells in Susac syndrome (dated by TCRdb to about 2019). Context from the whole study: The study used repertoire sequencing to test whether antigen drove CD8+ T cell activation and differentiation in Susac syndrome.

V is clipped by 4 bases and J by 6 bases, and the sequence between their germline boundaries is 19 bases long. Inclusive of the bounding cysteine and phenylalanine, the CDR3 is 15 residues long. Only CDR3 DNA remains: 45 bases, in frame from the first base. According to the germline V gene, CDR1 reads MNHEY and CDR2 reads SVGEGT. The paper as a whole reports these results and caveats: The number of individuals in the TCR sequencing and HLA analysis was recognized as being relatively small.

Peripheral blood CD8+ and CD4+ T cells from healthy donors, Susac syndrome patients and multiple sclerosis patients were profiled by high-throughput TCR beta sequencing. Treatment-naive patients with stable or active relapsing-remitting disease fulfilling revised McDonald criteria were used as multiple sclerosis controls. Bulk CD8+ and CD4+ T cells were purified magnetically by negative isolation, whereas CD8+ TEMRA cells were enriched by FACS. Blood was collected in EDTA tubes and processed within 24 hours, with PBMCs isolated through density gradient centrifugation. PBMCs intended for TCR sequencing were cryopreserved in liquid nitrogen and thawed later in a water bath at 37 degrees C. A purity of at least 90% was achieved for sorted or isolated CD4+, CD8+ and CD8+ TEMRA cells.

Recombination connected TRBV6-2 or TRBV6-3 to TRBJ2-7; a weak D assignment points to TRBD2 (6 bases agree). The receptor's source is a human donor with multiple sclerosis. Specimen: CD4+ T cells from PBMCs. CDR3 region: CASSSGVGATSEQYF. The DNA sequence is as follows: TGTGCCAGCAGTTCGGGGGTTGGTGCTACATCCGAGCAGTACTTC.